This T cell receptor beta chain was documented in a study of T cells after posttransplantation cyclophosphamide. Study-level findings and limits: Skin or GI-infiltrating T cells shared few TRB sequences with blood.

V lost 6 bases and J lost 1; bases outside the gene matches: 3. Germline V gene sequence: CDR1 SNHLY, CDR2 FYNNEI. CDR3 length equals 14 residues. Produced via immunoSEQ multiplex PCR; TCRdb's table is partial and in-frame only. The sample consists of about 32,000 clones, roughly nine tenths of them appearing once. As regards this clone: The antigen is unknown.

The naive gate required viable CD3+CD4+ or CD3+CD8+ cells with CCR7+CD45RA+CD45RO-CD95-CD27+CD28+ phenotype. This receptor was taken from a man aged 25 to 40 in good health and a related stem cell transplant donor. The sequencing input was naive CD4+ T cells sorted from blood. The chain recombines TRBV2 with TRBJ1-2; 9 nucleotides agree with TRBD1. The CDR3 DNA sequence: TGTGCCAGCAGAAGGACAGGGGTTAACTATGGCTACACCTTC. It yields the protein CASRRTGVNYGYTF. The full variable domain, rest sourced from reference TRBV2 and TRBJ1-2, is EPEVTQTPSHQVTQMGQEVILRCVPISNHLYFYWYRQILGQKVEFLVSFYNNEISEKSEIFDDQFSVERPDGSNFTLKIRSTKLEDSAMYFCASRRTGVNYGYTFGSGTRLTVV.